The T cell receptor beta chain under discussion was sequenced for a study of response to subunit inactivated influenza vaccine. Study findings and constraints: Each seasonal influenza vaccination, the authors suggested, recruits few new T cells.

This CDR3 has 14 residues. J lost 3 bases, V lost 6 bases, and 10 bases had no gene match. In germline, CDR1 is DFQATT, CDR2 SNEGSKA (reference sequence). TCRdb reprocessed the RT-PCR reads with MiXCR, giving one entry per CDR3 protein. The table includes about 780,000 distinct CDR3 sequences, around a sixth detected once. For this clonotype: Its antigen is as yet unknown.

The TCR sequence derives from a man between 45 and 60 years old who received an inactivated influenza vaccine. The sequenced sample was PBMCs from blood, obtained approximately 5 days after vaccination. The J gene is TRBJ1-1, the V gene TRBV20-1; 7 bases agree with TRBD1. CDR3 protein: CSALTGRGHTEAFF. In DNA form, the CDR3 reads TGCAGTGCCCTGACAGGGAGGGGGCACACTGAAGCTTTCTTT.